This T cell receptor (beta chain) was found in a study of STAT3 mutations in large granular lymphocyte leukemia. The repertoire was sequenced with immunoSEQ multiplex PCR; TCRdb's copy has only in-frame clones and lacks some. Counted here are around 5,200 clones, around 71% occurring once; the ten biggest clones make up 47%. The junction had 10 bases not matched to a gene; V was cut back by 4 bases and J by 6 bases. Germline values: CDR1 SEHNR, CDR2 FQNEAQ (reference sequence). This CDR3 has 16 amino acids. Overall study findings and caveats: In several patients, dominant TCR clone burden exceeded STAT3 mutant burden, suggesting STAT3 mutation arose secondarily. Sampling intervals varied between patients and samples. Persisting codominant clonotypes may have hidden a small pathogenic clone. In about 30% of the 18 patients, new TCR clonotypes emerged after therapy. In T-cell large granular lymphocyte leukemia, about half of patients showed multiple immunodominant subclonotypes.

A remark on this clone: The antigen is unknown.

This receptor was obtained from a human donor with T large granular lymphocyte leukemia. Some clones in this sample may be carry-over from other donors' samples. This chain uses TRBV7-9 with TRBJ2-1; 9 nucleotides agree with TRBD1. The sequenced sample was PBMCs. CDR3 sequence (DNA): TGTGCCAGCAGCTCTGGGGGGACAGGGTACGTCAATGAGCAGTTCTTC. Encoded protein: CASSSGGTGYVNEQFF.